Presented here are 2 T cell receptor beta chains from one specimen sequenced in a study of CXCR3-negative and CXCR3-positive naive CD8 T cells. Study conclusions and caveats: Higher TRB CDR3 hydrophobicity marked CXCR3-positive naive cells relative to CXCR3-negative naive cells.

These receptors' targets are unknown. Preparation of TRB cDNA libraries relied on 5' RACE carrying UMI labels. TCRdb re-called the 5' RACE reads; one entry per CDR3 protein, DNA not given. The repertoire table contains around 160,000 distinct CDR3 sequences. What was sequenced was naive CXCR3+ CD8+ T cells from blood. Subset given: CD45RO-CCR7+CD27+CD95- naive CD8+ T cells expressing CXCR3 (TNR3+). The receptors originated from a human donor in good health. Some clones in this sample may be carry-over from other donors' samples.

This chain joins TRBV7-2 and TRBJ2-7; the TCRdb call, TRBD2, lacks DNA for checking. There are 16 residues in the CDR3. The germline V gene has CDR1 SGHTA and CDR2 FQGNSA. The CDR3 here is CASSLGVGGFSYEQYF.

This chain links TRBV29-1 with TRBJ2-5; TCRdb proposes TRBD1, but this gene call is untestable without DNA. The CDR3 has 13 amino acids. CDR1 and CDR2 (germline): SQVTM, ANQGSEA. The CDR3 region is CSVGQDLEETQYF. The full variable domain, in which reference TRBV29-1 and TRBJ2-5 provide the parts outside the CDR3, is SAVISQKPSRDICQRGTSLTIQCQVDSQVTMMFWYRQQPGQSLTLIATANQGSEATYESGFVIDKFPISRPNLTFSTLTVSNMSPEDSSIYLCSVGQDLEETQYFGPGTRLLVL.